The 19 T cell receptor beta chains listed next were all sequenced from one sample in a study of control samples from healthy donors and cancer patients. Here immunoSEQ multiplex PCR was the method, and the copy in TCRdb shows in-frame clones only, minus some. The sample lists about 35,000 clones; under 95% were seen once. The specimen sequenced was PBMCs. These receptors originate from a man aged 40-49 years with colorectal cancer.

This chain joins TRBV2 and TRBJ1-2; possible D gene TRBD1, 6 bases. The ends were cut back, 6 bases at V and 5 bases at J, with 19 bases in the middle. Germline lookup yields CDR1 SNHLY and CDR2 FYNNEI. CDR3 length: 15 amino acids. DNA for the CDR3: TGTGCCAGCAGACTAGAGGCAGGGGCTCGGTATGGCTACACCTTC. This codes for CASRLEAGARYGYTF.

This clone was seen more than once but under ten times. This rearrangement joins TRBV3-1 (or the pseudogene TRBV3-2) to TRBJ1-2, with TRBD1 identical over 7 bases. Unmatched junction bases numbered 8, after V lost 3 bases and J lost 7 bases. Per the germline V gene, CDR1 is LGHDT and CDR2 is YNNKEL (reference sequence). The CDR3 extends over 14 amino acids. CDR3 nucleotide sequence: TGTGCCAGCAGCCAGGGCAGGGGGTCGAGTGGCTACACCTTC. Amino acid sequence: CASSQGRGSSGYTF.

The rearrangement links TRBV19 to TRBJ2-5; D is perhaps TRBD2 (6 bases). Germline V gives CDR1 LNHDA, CDR2 SQIVND (reference sequence). The CDR3 sequence is 14 residues long. V lost 5 bases and J 2 bases, leaving 12 bases between the germline ends. CDR3 DNA sequence: TGTGCCAGTAGTCGGGACTGGCGGCAAGAGACCCAGTACTTC. Amino acids: CASSRDWRQETQYF.

V usage is TRBV19 and J usage is TRBJ1-4, with D perhaps TRBD1 (5 bases). CDR1 is LNHDA and CDR2 is SQIVND in the germline V gene (reference sequence). The CDR3 is 17 residues long. Trimming shortened V by 4 bases and J by 5 bases, and 20 bases separated the two germline ends. CDR3 loop: CASSTPNDRSLNEKLFF. CDR3 sequence (DNA): TGTGCCAGTAGTACACCAAACGACAGATCACTAAATGAAAAACTGTTTTTT.

The V and J genes are TRBV7-2 and TRBJ1-1; the D gene is possibly TRBD1 (6 bases). Trimming left V 1 base short and J 4 bases short, with 22 bases between. Germline V lookup: CDR1 SGHTA, CDR2 FQGNSA. CDR3 length equals 18 residues. The CDR3 bases are TGTGCCAGCAGCTTAGATTGGGGAACCTCAGGGGTTCGCACTGAAGCTTTCTTT. This codes for CASSLDWGTSGVRTEAFF.

The J gene is TRBJ2-7, the V gene TRBV6-5; D unresolved. CDR1 and CDR2 from the germline V gene are MNHEY and SVGAGI. Trimming pared 6 bases from V and 0 bases from J, leaving 15 bases between. This CDR3 spans 15 amino acids. The CDR3 loop reads CASSVGRQISYEQYF. The CDR3, as DNA: TGTGCCAGCAGCGTCGGGCGGCAGATCTCCTACGAGCAGTACTTC.

This sequence joins TRBV9 and TRBJ1-2, with D unclear. The CDR3 length is 15 residues. The germline gives CDR1 SGDLS, CDR2 YYNGEE. Deletions cut 0 bases from V and 2 bases from J, with 11 bases between. The CDR3 DNA follows: TGTGCCAGCAGCGTAGGGTCAGCTCTAAACTATGGCTACACCTTC. Translation: CASSVGSALNYGYTF.

CDR3 region: CASSEFGQGKTEAFF. CDR3 nucleotides: TGTGCCAGCAGTGAATTTGGACAGGGGAAAACTGAAGCTTTCTTT. The chain joins TRBV6-4 to TRBJ1-1; TRBD1 matches at 9 bases. This CDR3 is built from 15 residues. V shed 3 bases and J 5 bases; nucleotides not matched to a gene: 7. Germline CDR1 reads MRHNA; CDR2 reads SNTAGT.

This clone was detected once. The chain employs TRBV30 and TRBJ2-7; D perhaps matches TRBD1 (6 bases). Germline V CDR1 and CDR2: GTSNPN, SVGIG (reference sequence). The CDR3 covers 15 residues. V was trimmed by 0 bases and J by 5 bases, leaving 17 bases between them. Here the CDR3 DNA reads TGTGCCTGGAGTGTAGGTGCAGGGGCCTTCGACGAGCAGTACTTC. Protein product: CAWSVGAGAFDEQYF.

The V and J genes are TRBV5-6 and TRBJ2-7; 8 bases map to TRBD1. The CDR3 sequence is 17 residues long. The V segment lost 4 bases and the J segment 4 bases; nucleotides outside the gene matches: 16. CDR1 is SGHDT, CDR2 YYEEEE, per germline. CDR3 in amino acids: CASSALGIGQGEYEQYF. The CDR3 nucleotides read TGTGCCAGCAGCGCCCTCGGAATCGGACAGGGAGAGTACGAGCAGTACTTC.

V is TRBV2 and J is TRBJ2-5; TRBD2 matches at 7 bases. Germline V gene lookup returns CDR1 SNHLY and CDR2 FYNNEI. Trimming removed 5 bases from V and 7 bases from J; junction bases left unmatched: 7. The length of the CDR3 is 13 residues. The CDR3 protein is CASSSAGIATQYF. CDR3 bases: TGTGCCAGCAGTTCAGCGGGGATAGCGACCCAGTACTTC.

The chain links TRBV7-2 to TRBJ2-7, with D perhaps matching TRBD2 (7 bases). V shed 3 bases and J shed 6 bases, with 15 bases lying between them. Germline V gives CDR1 SGHTA, CDR2 FQGNSA. This CDR3 spans 14 amino acids. The DNA of the CDR3 is TGTGCCAGCAGCTTTCCGGGGGGCTCGGGCGAGCAGTACTTC. The encoded protein is CASSFPGGSGEQYF.

The rearrangement joins TRBV7-3 to TRBJ1-6; the D gene is possibly TRBD1 (5 bases). The V gene lost 4 bases and the J gene lost 10 bases, with 14 bases spanning the gap. This CDR3 has 14 amino acids. The germline V gene encodes CDR1 SGHTA and CDR2 FQGTGA. CDR3 sequence (DNA): TGTGCCAGCAGCTCGGGGACCTACGGGTCACCCCTCCACTTT. It codes for CASSSGTYGSPLHF.

The rearrangement uses TRBV4-1 and TRBJ1-5, with D tentatively TRBD1 (5 bases). V lost 1 base and J lost 5, with 12 bases in between. In germline, CDR1 is MGHRA, CDR2 YSYEKL. The CDR3 spans 15 residues. The CDR3 region is CASSQVIWGDQPQHF. Written as DNA, the CDR3 is TGCGCCAGCAGCCAAGTCATCTGGGGGGATCAGCCCCAGCATTTT.

The chain uses TRBV29-1 and TRBJ1-4; unclear D gene. This CDR3 contains 14 residues. Germline CDR1 reads SQVTM; CDR2 reads ANQGSEA. V lost 5 bases to trimming and J lost 7 bases, with 17 bases between them. CDR3 region: CSVLWTQAAEKLFF. CDR3 DNA sequence: TGCAGCGTTCTATGGACCCAGGCGGCTGAAAAACTGTTTTTT.

The chain employs TRBV21-1 and TRBJ2-7. TRBV21-1 is recorded as a pseudogene. CDR3 length: 15 amino acids. The chain's CDR3 is CASSKIGISAYEQYF. The CDR3 DNA reads as TGTGCCAGCAGCAAAATAGGGATCTCCGCCTACGAGCAGTACTTC.

V usage is TRBV5-6 and J usage is TRBJ2-3; D gene ambiguous. The CDR3 sequence is 13 residues long. The germline CDR1 and CDR2 sequences are SGHDT and YYEEEE. With 1 base removed from V and 6 bases from J, the gap between germline ends came to 9 bases. Here the CDR3 reads CASSLKLSDTQYF. The DNA for the CDR3 is TGTGCCAGCAGCTTGAAGCTGTCGGATACGCAGTATTTT.

The chain employs TRBV5-4 and TRBJ2-1, with 7 nucleotides matching TRBD2. CDR3 length: 14 residues. J gave up 6 bases and V 4 bases, and 7 bases lay outside the gene matches. Germline assignment: CDR1 SGHNT and CDR2 YYREEE (reference sequence). CDR3 sequence (DNA): TGTGCCAGCAGCCAATGGTCGGGGGGCAATGAGCAGTTCTTC. Translation: CASSQWSGGNEQFF. Together with reference TRBV5-4 and TRBJ2-1, the CDR3 gives the full variable domain: ETGVTQSPTHLIKTRGQQVTLRCSSQSGHNTVSWYQQALGQGPQFIFQYYREEENGRGNFPPRFSGLQFPNYSSELNVNALELDDSALYLCASSQWSGGNEQFFGPGTRLTVL.

The J gene is TRBJ2-7, the V gene TRBV6-5, with 7 bases fitting TRBD1. The germline CDR1 and CDR2 sequences are MNHEY and SVGAGI. V shed 6 bases, J shed 6 bases, and the junction held 14 bases outside the gene matches. The CDR3 spans 15 residues. CDR3 residues: CASSRRQGRSGEQYF. As DNA, the CDR3 is TGTGCCAGCAGCCGGCGACAGGGACGGTCGGGCGAGCAGTACTTC.